A single sample gave rise to the 6 T cell receptor beta chains below, sequenced in a study of CD8+ T cells in alopecia areata. Using CD4, CD8alpha, NKG2D, NKG2ACE and other markers, pooled cutaneous lymph node cells were sorted. TCR sequencing used cDNA made by reverse transcription of extracted RNA. Some clones are missing from TCRdb's copy, which holds only in-frame ones; the method was immunoSEQ multiplex PCR. The sample was found to contain approximately 300,000 clones, and every one recurs. The sequenced sample consisted of CD4+ T cells sorted from a lymph node. Receptors were obtained from a C3H/HeJ mouse with alopecia areata. MHC haplotype here: H2-k.

A word on this clone: The genes and germline here are from mouse. The read gets to within 4 residues of the CDR3 end, and the germline J gene fills in the rest. This same CDR3 is encoded by further DNA sequences in the sample. The V and J genes are TRBV13-1 and TRBJ2-2; possible D gene TRBD1, 6 bases. The CDR3 runs to 16 residues. Germline CDR1 is NSHNY and CDR2 is SYGAGN. With 0 bases removed from V and 0 bases from J, the gap between germline ends came to 9 bases. Incomplete CDR3 DNA: TGTGCCAGCAGTGATGGGAGGACAGCAAACACCGGG. It codes for CASSDGRTANTG. The whole CDR3 sequence reads CASSDGRTANTGQLYF.

In this sample, this clone turned up a few times. Germline and genes here are mouse. The CDR3 is cut off 4 residues early in the read; its end comes from the germline J gene. The chain uses TRBV13-2 and TRBJ2-2, with a possible D match to TRBD1 (5 bases). Trimming removed 2 bases at V and 1 base at J, with 6 bases between. The CDR3 sequence is 14 residues long. Germline CDR1 and CDR2: NNHNN and SYGAGS (reference sequence). CDR3 bases read: TGTGCCAGCGGTGACGACAGAAACACCGGG. Amino acid sequence: CASGDDRNTG. The whole CDR3 protein reads CASGDDRNTGQLYF.

This clone occurred a few times. Gene names and germline refer to mouse. The sequence runs out 4 residues before the end of the CDR3; the remainder is reconstructed from the germline J gene. J is TRBJ1-1 and V is TRBV31; D is unclear. The CDR3 has 13 amino acids. Trimming removed 1 base at V and 0 bases at J, with 6 bases between. Germline CDR1 is GKSSPN and CDR2 is SITVG. The CDR3 sequence: CAWSPNPNTEVFF. CDR3 bases read: TGTGCCTGGAGTCCAAATCCAAACACA.

The table lists this clone with a few counts. The germline and genes are mouse ones. The CDR3 end falls 4 residues outside the read, so it is completed with the germline J gene. This chain links TRBV19 with TRBJ2-5, with 12 bases identical to TRBD2. The CDR3 contains 14 residues. The V gene's germline CDR1 is FNHDT and CDR2 SITEND (reference sequence). The CDR3 region is CASSLTGGADTQYF. The DNA read from the CDR3 is TGTGCCAGCAGTTTGACTGGGGGGGCGGAC.

To note about this clone: Gene names are the mouse ones. Sequencing ends 4 residues short of the CDR3 end; the germline J gene provides the rest. The sample carries other DNA sequences with the same CDR3. The rearrangement joins TRBV1 to TRBJ1-1, with 9 nucleotides matching TRBD1. V was clipped by 4 bases and J by 2 bases; unmatched bases: 2. In germline, CDR1 is NSQYPW, CDR2 LRSPGD (reference sequence). The CDR3 length is 14 residues. The CDR3 region is CTCSGDRANTEVFF. CDR3 DNA (partial): TGCACCTGCAGTGGGGACAGGGCCAACACA.

In the case of this clone: This could be a read error, since a much larger clone is one nucleotide away. Gene names are the mouse ones. The read ends 4 residues before the CDR3 terminus; that terminus is restored from the germline J gene. The chain has TRBV13-1 and TRBJ2-1; 8 bases align to TRBD1. This CDR3 has 14 residues. J lost 1 base, V lost 4 bases, and 1 base had no gene match. Germline V gene sequence: CDR1 NSHNY, CDR2 SYGAGN. This CDR3 is CASSRQGNYAEQFF. The sequenced CDR3 bases are TGTGCCAGCAGTCGACAGGGGAACTATGCT.